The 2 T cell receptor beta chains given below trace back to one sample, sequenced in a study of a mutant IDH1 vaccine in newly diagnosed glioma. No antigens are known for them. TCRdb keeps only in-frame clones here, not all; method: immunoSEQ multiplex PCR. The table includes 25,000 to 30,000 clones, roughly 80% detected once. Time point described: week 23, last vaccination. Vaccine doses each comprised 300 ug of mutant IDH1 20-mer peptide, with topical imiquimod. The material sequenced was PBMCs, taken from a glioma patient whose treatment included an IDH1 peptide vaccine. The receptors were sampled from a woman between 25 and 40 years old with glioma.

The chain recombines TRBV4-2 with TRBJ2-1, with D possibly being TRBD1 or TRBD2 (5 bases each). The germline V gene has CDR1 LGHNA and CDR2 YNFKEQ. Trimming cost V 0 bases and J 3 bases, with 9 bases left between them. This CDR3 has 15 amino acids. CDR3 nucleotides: TGTGCCAGCAGCCAAGATAAGGGGAGCTACAATGAGCAGTTCTTC. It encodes CASSQDKGSYNEQFF.

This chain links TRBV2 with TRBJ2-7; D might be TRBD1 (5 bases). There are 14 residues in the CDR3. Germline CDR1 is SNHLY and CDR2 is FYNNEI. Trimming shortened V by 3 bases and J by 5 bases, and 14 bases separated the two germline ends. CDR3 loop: CASSDRYSGNEQYF. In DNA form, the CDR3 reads TGTGCCAGCAGTGATCGGTACTCAGGGAACGAGCAGTACTTC.